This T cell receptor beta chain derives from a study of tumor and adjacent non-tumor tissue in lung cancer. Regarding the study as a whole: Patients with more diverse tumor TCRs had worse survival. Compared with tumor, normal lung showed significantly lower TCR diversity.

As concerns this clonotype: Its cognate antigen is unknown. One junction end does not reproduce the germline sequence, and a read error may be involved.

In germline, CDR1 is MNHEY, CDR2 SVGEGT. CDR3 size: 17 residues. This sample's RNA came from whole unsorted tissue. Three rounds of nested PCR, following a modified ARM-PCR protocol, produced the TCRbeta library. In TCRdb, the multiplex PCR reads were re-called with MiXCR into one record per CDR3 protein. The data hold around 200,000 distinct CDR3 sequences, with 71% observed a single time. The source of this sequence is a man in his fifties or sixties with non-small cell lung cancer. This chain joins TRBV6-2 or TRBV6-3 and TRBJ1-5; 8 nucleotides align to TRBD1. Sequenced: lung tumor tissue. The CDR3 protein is CASSYSTGVKGNQPQHF. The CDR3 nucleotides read TGTGCCAGCAGTTACTCGACAGGGGTGAAGGGCAACCAGCCCCAGCATTTT.